These 21 T cell receptor beta chains originate from one sample sequenced in a study of T-cell memory formation after mild COVID-19. TCRdb used MiXCR to reprocess the 5' RACE reads, holding one entry per CDR3 protein. The data contain more than 250,000 distinct CDR3 sequences, over 15% of them singletons. The material sequenced was PBMCs or a T cell subset sorted from them (not recorded which). Receptors originate from a man aged 18-30 years who had mild COVID-19 (a few samples of this study predate the infection). Cell type and time point are not known.

This clonotype has a handful of counts. The chain carries TRBV29-1 and TRBJ1-1; D call uncertain. This CDR3 comprises 11 residues. V lost 6 bases to trimming and J lost 1 base, with 6 bases between them. CDR1 is SQVTM and CDR2 is ANQGSEA in the germline V gene. CDR3 residues: CSVTKNTEAFF. CDR3 bases: TGCAGCGTGACAAAGAACACTGAAGCTTTCTTT.

This clonotype occurred a few times. The chain joins TRBV7-3 to TRBJ1-6; 9 bases line up with TRBD1. In germline, CDR1 is SGHTA, CDR2 FQGTGA. V lost 6 bases and J lost 7; bases outside the gene matches: 7. There are 15 residues in the CDR3. In nucleotides, the CDR3 is TGTGCCAGCAGTTATATGGGACAGGGAAATTCACCCCTCCACTTT. As protein: CASSYMGQGNSPLHF.

The chain uses TRBV12-3 or TRBV12-4 and TRBJ1-1, with 8 bases aligning to TRBD1. V lost 6 bases, J lost 11 bases, and 11 bases stayed unmatched. This CDR3 contains 13 residues. The CDR3 nucleotides read TGTGCCAGCAGGAGACAGGGGCGGTTAGTTGCTTTCTTT. Translation: CASRRQGRLVAFF.

This clonotype was detected only a few times. The J gene is TRBJ2-7, the V gene TRBV5-1, with a possible D match to TRBD1 (6 bases). The germline V gene encodes CDR1 SGHRS and CDR2 YFSETQ. V shed 4 bases and J shed 5 bases, with 13 bases lying between them. The CDR3 covers 13 residues. CDR3 in amino acids: CASSIDRSHEQYV. The CDR3 coding sequence is TGCGCCAGCAGCATCGACAGGTCCCACGAGCAGTACGTC.

This clonotype was seen a few times. This chain connects TRBV11-3 to TRBJ2-3; 9 bases match TRBD2. V was clipped by 1 base and J by 4 bases; unmatched bases: 3. Germline V gene data show CDR1 as SGHNT and CDR2 as YENEEA. This CDR3 is 15 amino acids long. The CDR3, as DNA: TGTGCCAGCAGCTTAGGGGCGGGGGGGCCAGATACGCAGTATTTT. Translating gives CASSLGAGGPDTQYF.

V gene TRBV27 combines with J gene TRBJ2-5, with TRBD2 matching 9 bases. V shed 3 bases and J 4 bases; nucleotides not matched to a gene: 9. The CDR3 is 16 residues long. Germline assignment: CDR1 MNHEY and CDR2 SMNVEV (reference sequence). In DNA, the CDR3 is TGTGCCAGCAGTTTCGGGACTAGCCTAACGGGAGAGACCCAGTACTTC. It yields the protein CASSFGTSLTGETQYF.

The rearrangement uses TRBV7-3 and TRBJ2-3; the D gene is possibly TRBD1 (6 bases). V gave up 0 bases and J gave up 2 bases, with 12 bases separating them. CDR1 and CDR2 (germline): SGHTA, FQGTGA. The CDR3 length is 16 residues. DNA of the CDR3: TGTGCCAGCAGCTTAACGTCCCACAGGGCCACAGATACGCAGTATTTT. This sequence encodes CASSLTSHRATDTQYF.

The table lists this clonotype with many counts. This chain links TRBV6-5 with TRBJ1-1; D possibly corresponds to TRBD1 (5 bases). The germline CDR1 and CDR2 sequences are MNHEY and SVGAGI. Deletions cut 0 bases from V and 4 bases from J, with 9 bases between. This CDR3 spans 14 amino acids. The chain's CDR3 is CASSYSPGVTEAFF. The DNA of the CDR3 is TGTGCCAGCAGTTACTCTCCGGGGGTCACTGAAGCTTTCTTT.

This clonotype was seen a handful of times. The V call is TRBV2, the J call TRBJ2-7, with D possibly matching TRBD2 (6 bases). Germline-derived CDR1 and CDR2 are SNHLY and FYNNEI. The length of the CDR3 is 13 residues. Trimming took 5 bases from V and 3 from J, leaving 11 bases between them. The CDR3: CASSWDFDYEQYF. The CDR3 DNA is TGTGCCAGCAGTTGGGACTTTGACTACGAGCAGTACTTC.

The rearrangement uses TRBV5-1 and TRBJ2-7; 9 positions agree with TRBD1. Germline CDR1 is SGHRS and CDR2 is YFSETQ. The V gene end was trimmed by 3 bases and the J gene end by 2 bases; junction bases not matched to a gene: 9. CDR3 size: 16 residues. The CDR3 DNA is TGCGCCAGCAGCTGGACTCCGGGACAGGGAGCCTACGAGCAGTACTTC. It specifies CASSWTPGQGAYEQYF.

This chain links TRBV7-2 with TRBJ1-2; D is unresolved. V was cut by 7 bases and J by 4 bases, with 10 bases left in between. Germline CDR1 is SGHTA and CDR2 is FQGNSA. The CDR3 runs to 12 residues. The CDR3 reads CASTQKAYGYTF. The CDR3 DNA sequence: TGTGCCAGCACCCAAAAGGCCTATGGCTACACCTTC.

This rearrangement joins TRBV4-2 to TRBJ2-1; unclear D gene. Deletions cut 0 bases from V and 1 base from J, with 10 bases between. The CDR3 covers 16 residues. Per germline, CDR1 LGHNA and CDR2 YNFKEQ. The CDR3, as DNA: TGTGCCAGCAGCCAAGACTGGGATTTTTCCTACAATGAGCAGTTCTTC. This codes for CASSQDWDFSYNEQFF.

This chain joins TRBV20-1 and TRBJ2-7; D is possibly TRBD1 (6 bases). CDR3 length equals 14 residues. In germline, CDR1 is DFQATT, CDR2 SNEGSKA (reference sequence). The V end was cut by 5 bases, the J end by 0 bases, with 14 bases between. CDR3 in amino acids: CSAGATGSSYEQYF. CDR3 sequence (DNA): TGCAGTGCTGGCGCGACAGGTAGCTCCTACGAGCAGTACTTC.

The chain joins TRBV5-1 to TRBJ2-6; no reliable D call. V was clipped by 3 bases and J by 0 bases, with 7 bases between them. Germline V CDR1 and CDR2: SGHRS, YFSETQ. The CDR3 runs to 15 residues. The CDR3 DNA reads as TGCGCCAGCAGCTCGGGCCGCTCTGGGGCCAACGTCCTGACTTTC. Translation: CASSSGRSGANVLTF.

The rearrangement links TRBV6-5 to TRBJ2-5, with TRBD2 as a possible D gene (7 bases). V dropped 6 bases and J dropped 5 bases, with 22 bases sitting between them. Germline loops: CDR1 MNHEY, CDR2 SVGAGI. This CDR3 is built from 16 residues. CDR3 sequence reads: CASSTYRDGRRETQYF. CDR3 in DNA: TGTGCCAGCAGCACCTACAGGGACGGGAGGAGGGAGACCCAGTACTTC.

This chain links TRBV29-1 with TRBJ2-7, with a weak D call TRBD1 (5 bases). CDR3 length: 12 amino acids. V lost 5 bases and J lost 0, with 8 bases in between. CDR1 is SQVTM and CDR2 is ANQGSEA in the germline V gene. The CDR3: CSVSDSSYEQYF. The CDR3 nucleotides are TGCAGCGTTTCAGACAGCTCCTACGAGCAGTACTTC.

The chain has TRBV2 and TRBJ2-1; D may be TRBD2 (6 bases). Per germline, CDR1 SNHLY and CDR2 FYNNEI. V lost 4 bases and J 5 bases, leaving 15 bases between the germline ends. The CDR3 is 15 residues long. CDR3: CASSGTGLIHNEQFF. The CDR3 DNA follows: TGTGCCAGCAGTGGGACCGGACTAATTCACAATGAGCAGTTCTTC.

The chain links TRBV2 to TRBJ1-1, with a tentative D call TRBD1 (5 bases). Per the germline V gene, CDR1 is SNHLY and CDR2 is FYNNEI. The CDR3 runs 12 residues. Trimming removed 11 bases at V and 10 bases at J, with 20 bases between. CDR3 coding DNA: TGTGCCGGAGGTGTGGGGGGAGACGTAGCTTTCTTT. Translating gives CAGGVGGDVAFF.

This clonotype was detected a few times. The chain is built from TRBV20-1 and TRBJ2-5; 8 bases agree with TRBD1. After removal of 5 bases from V and 5 bases from J, the junction contained 13 bases not matched to a gene. The CDR3 has 15 residues. Per germline, CDR1 DFQATT and CDR2 SNEGSKA (reference sequence). The CDR3 reads CSARGTGAGGETQYF. The CDR3 bases are TGCAGTGCTCGCGGGACAGGTGCTGGGGGGGAGACCCAGTACTTC.

The chain uses TRBV11-2 and TRBJ1-3; no clear D gene. With 5 bases removed from V and 1 base from J, the gap between germline ends came to 9 bases. Germline lookup yields CDR1 SGHAT and CDR2 FQNNGV. The length of the CDR3 is 14 residues. The CDR3 DNA reads TGTGCCAGCAGCATAGCCAGATCTGGAAACACCATATATTTT. Protein sequence: CASSIARSGNTIYF.

This clonotype has a single count. The chain couples TRBV20-1 to TRBJ2-6, with a possible D match to TRBD2 (5 bases). The CDR3 runs 14 residues. Germline CDR1 reads DFQATT; CDR2 reads SNEGSKA (reference sequence). The CDR3 DNA sequence: TGCAGCGCAGGCGGGCTGGGGGGGGCCAACGTCCTGACTTTC. Protein: CSAGGLGGANVLTF.